The clone carrying this T cell receptor beta chain occurred a few times. The sample belongs to a study of blood T cells in healthy people across ages. With V trimmed by 5 bases and J by 6 bases, 12 bases remained unmatched. The CDR3 spans 15 residues. It was with a sample-barcoded 5' primer and a J-beta primer mix that a second PCR of about 7 to 12 cycles was run. TCRdb independently ran MiXCR on the 5' RACE reads; one entry per CDR3 protein. The sample lists roughly 1.6 million distinct CDR3 sequences, about 35% occurring once. The sequencing sample was made of blood. The TCR was taken from a woman aged 30 to 39 in good health. The chain carries TRBV12-3 or TRBV12-4 and TRBJ1-1; 7 bases map to TRBD1. CDR3 in DNA: TGTGCCAGCAGTCTTCGACAGGGTCGGTTCTCTGAAGCTTTCTTT. Protein: CASSLRQGRFSEAFF.